A selection of T cell receptor beta chains follows, all from one sample in a study of cytomegalovirus exposure and HLA in healthy donors. TCRdb's table, derived via immunoSEQ multiplex PCR, lists solely in-frame clones and lacks some. The data contain some 110,000 clones, 74% of them singletons. The material sequenced was PBMCs. These receptors were obtained from a man aged 30-40 years in good health and CMV-seropositive. Both conserved end residues are part of each CDR3. Fields, in order: J gene, D gene, clone size, V gene, CDR3 protein, CDR3 DNA. D genes are given only for firm matches. A row's size may be missing; if present it is once, few, many or a size class.

TRBJ1-2 | NA | NA | TRBV2 | CASSETSHYGYTF | TGTGCCAGCAGTGAGACATCGCACTATGGCTACACCTTC
TRBJ1-6 | NA | NA | TRBV2 | CASSEAHPRASPLHF | TGTGCCAGCAGTGAAGCGCACCCGAGGGCTTCACCCCTCCACTTT
TRBJ2-1 | NA | NA | TRBV4-1 | CASSQVLDPSYNEQFF | TGCGCCAGCAGCCAAGTTCTAGATCCCTCCTACAATGAGCAGTTCTTC
TRBJ1-1 | NA | few | TRBV6-6 | CASTYLGVPRNTEAFF | TGTGCCAGCACCTACTTAGGCGTACCTAGGAACACTGAAGCTTTCTTT
TRBJ2-5 | NA | NA | TRBV4-2 | CASSRGVAGQETQYF | TGTGCCAGCAGCCGGGGGGTCGCCGGGCAAGAGACCCAGTACTTC
TRBJ2-5 | TRBD2 | NA | TRBV13 | CASSLMTSGGAEETQYF | TGTGCCAGCAGCTTAATGACTAGCGGGGGGGCGGAAGAGACCCAGTACTTC
TRBJ1-6 | NA | NA | TRBV27 | CASSLSSEGRNSPLHF | TGTGCCAGCAGTTTATCATCGGAGGGGAGGAATTCACCCCTCCACTTT
TRBJ2-5 | NA | NA | TRBV30 | CAWSTGSETQYF | TGTGCCTGGAGCACAGGGTCAGAGACCCAGTACTTC
TRBJ1-2 | NA | NA | TRBV18 | CASSSRQSHGYTF | TGTGCCAGCTCAAGCAGGCAATCCCATGGCTACACCTTC
TRBJ1-3 | NA | NA | TRBV9 | CASSVETTGNTIYF | TGTGCCAGCAGCGTAGAGACAACTGGAAACACCATATATTTT
TRBJ2-7 | NA | NA | TRBV7-9 | CASSFLGEQYF | TGTGCCAGCAGCTTCCTCGGCGAGCAGTACTTC
TRBJ1-2 | TRBD1 | NA | TRBV6-1 | CASSALRDRGRVDYGYTF | TGTGCCAGCAGTGCCCTCCGAGACAGGGGACGGGTAGACTATGGCTACACCTTC
TRBJ2-7 | NA | NA | TRBV9 | CASSAGGPREQYF | TGTGCCAGCAGCGCCGGGGGGCCTCGCGAGCAGTACTTC
TRBJ2-4 | NA | NA | TRBV23-1 | CASSQSGQGRAKNIQYF | TGCGCCAGCAGTCAATCGGGGCAGGGTCGAGCCAAAAACATTCAGTACTTC
TRBJ1-3 | NA | NA | TRBV10-3 | CAISEGALGNTIYF | TGTGCCATCAGTGAGGGGGCGCTTGGAAACACCATATATTTT
TRBJ1-3 | NA | NA | TRBV4-1 | CASSQDPGSGNTIYF | TGCGCCAGCAGCCAAGATCCCGGCTCTGGAAACACCATATATTTT
TRBJ1-1 | NA | few | TRBV27 | CASSSQGRNTEAFF | TGTGCCAGCAGTTCCCAGGGGCGGAACACTGAAGCTTTCTTT
TRBJ1-2 | NA | few | TRBV6-5 | CATQLAPYGYTF | TGTGCCACCCAATTAGCCCCCTATGGCTACACCTTC
TRBJ1-6 | NA | few | TRBV30 | CAWAGDNSPLHF | TGTGCCTGGGCAGGGGATAATTCACCCCTCCACTTT
TRBJ2-2 | TRBD1 | NA | TRBV10-1 | CASRGGQAHTGELFF | TGCGCCAGCAGGGGGGGACAGGCCCACACCGGGGAGCTGTTTTTT
TRBJ2-3 | NA | few | TRBV4-3 | CASSPRPGPDTQYF | TGCGCCAGCAGCCCACGTCCAGGGCCAGATACGCAGTATTTT
TRBJ2-5 | NA | once | TRBV7-9 | CASSLVYGRETQYF | TGTGCCAGCAGCTTAGTTTACGGGAGAGAGACCCAGTACTTC
TRBJ2-1 | NA | NA | TRBV19 | CASSIARLSNNEQFF | TGTGCCAGTAGTATAGCCAGGCTTTCAAACAATGAGCAGTTCTTC
TRBJ2-7 | NA | few | TRBV27 | CASSRQRTYEQYF | TGTGCCAGCAGTCGACAGAGAACCTACGAGCAGTACTTC
TRBJ2-7 | TRBD2 | NA | TRBV30 | CAWTVGGATYEQYF | TGTGCCTGGACGGTCGGGGGGGCCACCTACGAGCAGTACTTC
TRBJ1-5 | TRBD1 | NA | TRBV6-5 | CASSPRDRDNQPQHF | TGTGCCAGCAGTCCCCGGGACAGGGACAATCAGCCCCAGCATTTT
TRBJ1-6 | NA | NA | TRBV9 | CASSEQQGRNSPLHF | TGTGCCAGCAGCGAGCAACAGGGAAGGAATTCACCCCTCCACTTT
TRBJ2-2 | NA | NA | TRBV6-1 | CASRWSETGELFF | TGTGCCAGCAGATGGTCTGAGACCGGGGAGCTGTTTTTT
TRBJ2-5 | NA | NA | TRBV6-5 | CASSLAPGIKETQYF | TGTGCCAGCAGCCTTGCTCCGGGGATAAAAGAGACCCAGTACTTC
TRBJ1-5 | TRBD1 | NA | TRBV19 | CASRSRTGSQPQHF | TGTGCCAGTAGAAGCCGGACAGGGAGTCAGCCCCAGCATTTT
TRBJ2-7 | TRBD1 | NA | TRBV4-1 | CASSQGRQGAHEQYF | TGCGCCAGCAGCCAAGGACGACAGGGGGCCCACGAGCAGTACTTC
TRBJ1-1 | NA | once | TRBV4-2 | CASSQPGCEAFF | TGTGCCAGCAGCCAGCCTGGCTGTGAAGCTTTCTTT
TRBJ2-5 | NA | NA | TRBV25-1 | CASSDGGETQYF | TGTGCCAGCAGTGACGGAGGGGAGACCCAGTACTTC
TRBJ1-5 | NA | NA | TRBV9 | CASSVEGNRLQPQHF | TGTGCCAGCAGCGTAGAGGGGAACAGACTGCAGCCCCAGCATTTT
TRBJ1-1 | NA | NA | TRBV2 | CASTPGLTLNTEAFF | TGTGCCAGCACTCCGGGACTGACCCTGAACACTGAAGCTTTCTTT
TRBJ2-7 | TRBD1 | NA | TRBV6-6 | CASSYTGGHYEQYF | TGTGCCAGCAGTTACACAGGGGGCCATTACGAGCAGTACTTC
TRBJ1-6 | NA | NA | TRBV6-1 | CASSEVTGLSSPLHF | TGTGCCAGCAGTGAAGTCACAGGTTTGAGTTCACCCCTCCACTTT
TRBJ2-7 | TRBD1 | NA | TRBV27 | CASSAGTGGRYEQYF | TGTGCCAGCAGTGCCGGGACAGGGGGTCGATACGAGCAGTACTTC
TRBJ2-5 | NA | NA | TRBV13 | CASSLKAPYRDLQETQYF | TGTGCCAGCAGCTTAAAAGCGCCCTACCGTGATTTACAAGAGACCCAGTACTTC
TRBJ2-2 | NA | NA | TRBV5-1 | CASSLGGATGELFF | TGCGCCAGCAGCTTAGGAGGGGCCACCGGGGAGCTGTTTTTT
TRBJ1-1 | NA | NA | TRBV19 | CASSPPGHLNTEAFF | TGTGCCAGTAGTCCGCCGGGACATTTGAACACTGAAGCTTTCTTT
TRBJ1-3 | TRBD1 | NA | TRBV5-1 | CASSPGTGAGNTIYF | TGCGCCAGCAGCCCCGGGACAGGGGCGGGAAACACCATATATTTT
TRBJ1-6 | TRBD1 | NA | TRBV28 | CASSPGQGYDSPLHF | TGTGCCAGCAGTCCCGGACAGGGGTATGACTCACCCCTCCACTTT
TRBJ1-6 | TRBD1 | once | TRBV27 | CAGSPTGQGYFSPLHF | TGTGCCGGCAGTCCGACGGGACAGGGGTACTTCTCACCCCTCCACTTT
TRBJ2-3 | TRBD1 | NA | TRBV2 | CASSGTGRPDTQYF | TGTGCCAGCAGCGGGACAGGGCGTCCAGATACGCAGTATTTT
TRBJ2-3 | TRBD2 | NA | TRBV9 | CASSVGRGNLVDTQYF | TGTGCCAGCAGCGTAGGGCGGGGGAACTTGGTGGATACGCAGTATTTT
TRBJ2-5 | NA | NA | TRBV12-5 | CASGLAVQETQYF | TGTGCTAGTGGTTTGGCCGTTCAAGAGACCCAGTACTTC
TRBJ1-3 | NA | NA | TRBV9 | CASSQGYSGNTIYF | TGTGCCAGCAGTCAGGGTTACTCTGGAAACACCATATATTTT
TRBJ2-3 | NA | NA | TRBV15 | CATSRGNRIATDTQYF | TGTGCCACCAGCAGAGGTAACAGGATTGCCACAGATACGCAGTATTTT
TRBJ1-3 | NA | NA | TRBV28 | CASKLGGARGNTIYF | TGTGCCAGCAAACTTGGGGGGGCGCGGGGAAACACCATATATTTT
TRBJ1-1 | NA | few | TRBV28 | CASRTELRPFF | TGTGCCAGTCGTACGGAGTTGAGGCCTTTCTTT
TRBJ1-6 | NA | NA | TRBV19 | CASSIGRANNSPLHF | TGTGCCAGTAGTATTGGCAGGGCGAATAATTCACCCCTCCACTTT
TRBJ1-1 | NA | NA | TRBV19 | CASSRPRWTEAFF | TGTGCCAGTAGCCGCCCGCGATGGACTGAAGCTTTCTTT
TRBJ2-2 | NA | NA | TRBV2 | CASSVQGYPGELFF | TGTGCCAGCAGTGTCCAGGGTTATCCCGGGGAGCTGTTTTTT